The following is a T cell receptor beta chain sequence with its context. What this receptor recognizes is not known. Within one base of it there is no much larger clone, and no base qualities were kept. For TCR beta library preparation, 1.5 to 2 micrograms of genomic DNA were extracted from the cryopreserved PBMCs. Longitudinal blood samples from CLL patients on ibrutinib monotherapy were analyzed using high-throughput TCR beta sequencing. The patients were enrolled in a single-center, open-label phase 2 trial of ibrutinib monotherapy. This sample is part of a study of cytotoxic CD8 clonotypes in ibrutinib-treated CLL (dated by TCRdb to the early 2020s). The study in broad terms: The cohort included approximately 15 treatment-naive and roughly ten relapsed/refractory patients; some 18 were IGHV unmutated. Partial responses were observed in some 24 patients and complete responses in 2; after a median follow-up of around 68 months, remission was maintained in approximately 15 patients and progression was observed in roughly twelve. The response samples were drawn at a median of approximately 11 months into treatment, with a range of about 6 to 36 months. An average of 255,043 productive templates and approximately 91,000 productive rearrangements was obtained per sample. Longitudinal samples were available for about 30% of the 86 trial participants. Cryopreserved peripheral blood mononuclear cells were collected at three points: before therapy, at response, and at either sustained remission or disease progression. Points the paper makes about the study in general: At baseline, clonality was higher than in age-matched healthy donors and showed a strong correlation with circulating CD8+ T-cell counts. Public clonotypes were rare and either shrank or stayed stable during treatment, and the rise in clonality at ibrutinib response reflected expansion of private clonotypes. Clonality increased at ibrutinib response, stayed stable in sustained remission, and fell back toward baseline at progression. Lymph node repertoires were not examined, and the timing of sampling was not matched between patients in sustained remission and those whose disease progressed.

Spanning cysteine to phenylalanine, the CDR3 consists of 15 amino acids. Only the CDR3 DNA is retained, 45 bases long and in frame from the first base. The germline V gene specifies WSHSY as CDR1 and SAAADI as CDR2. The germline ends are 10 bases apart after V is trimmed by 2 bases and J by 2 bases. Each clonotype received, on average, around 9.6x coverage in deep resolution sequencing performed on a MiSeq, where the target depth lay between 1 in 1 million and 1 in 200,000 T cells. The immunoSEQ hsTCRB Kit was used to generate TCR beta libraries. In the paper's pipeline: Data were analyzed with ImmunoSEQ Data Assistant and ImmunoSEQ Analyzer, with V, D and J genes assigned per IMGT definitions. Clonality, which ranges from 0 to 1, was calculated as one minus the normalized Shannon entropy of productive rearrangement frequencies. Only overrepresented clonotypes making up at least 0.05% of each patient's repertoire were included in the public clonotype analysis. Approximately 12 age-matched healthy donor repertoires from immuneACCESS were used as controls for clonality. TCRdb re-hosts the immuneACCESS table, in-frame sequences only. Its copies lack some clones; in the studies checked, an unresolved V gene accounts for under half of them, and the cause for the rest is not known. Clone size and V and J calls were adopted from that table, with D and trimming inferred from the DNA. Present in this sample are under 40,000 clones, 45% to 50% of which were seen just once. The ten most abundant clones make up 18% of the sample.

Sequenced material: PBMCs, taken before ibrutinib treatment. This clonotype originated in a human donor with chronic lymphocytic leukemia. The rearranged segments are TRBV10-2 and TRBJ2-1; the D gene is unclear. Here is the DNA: TGCGCCAGCAGTGAGACCAACCCCACCTACAATGAGCAGTTCTTC. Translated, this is CASSETNPTYNEQFF.